The entry below gives a single TCR beta chain sequence along with its context. This specimen comes from a study of T cells in Graves' hyperthyroidism and ophthalmopathy. Researchers took RNA transcripts and amplified the TCR beta CDR3 regions from them. First-round RT-PCR with HTBI primers amplified the TCR CDR3 region. One entry per CDR3 protein, called by TCRdb with MiXCR from the multiplex PCR reads. This sample has some 270,000 distinct CDR3 sequences; roughly 22% occur once, and the top ten carry around 40%. Losses at the gene ends were 6 bases for V and 2 bases for J; bases not matched to a gene: 10. The CDR3 is 15 amino acids. Germline values: CDR1 MNHNS, CDR2 SASEGT.

The chain links TRBV6-1 to TRBJ2-7, with 7 bases fitting TRBD1. The receptor was isolated from a woman between 35 and 50 years old with Graves' ophthalmopathy. Source material: blood. The CDR3 protein is CASRENTGAAYEQYF. Written as DNA, the CDR3 is TGTGCCAGCAGAGAGAACACAGGGGCAGCCTACGAGCAGTACTTC.